Below, 31 T cell receptor beta chains from the same sample are listed, as sequenced in a study of blood T cell repertoires in COVID-19. Repertoires were generated with immunoSEQ multiplex PCR, while TCRdb's copy carries only in-frame clones and drops some. The table lists more than 100,000 clones, over 80% of them singletons, with under 4% in the top ten. Sequenced sample: PBMCs or T cells enriched from blood (not recorded which). The receptors stem from a woman aged 25 to 39 who had recovered from COVID-19.

This clone was seen a few times. CDR3 residues: CASSPQANYGYTF. DNA of the CDR3: TGTGCCAGCAGCCCACAGGCTAACTATGGCTACACCTTC. V gene TRBV2 combines with J gene TRBJ1-2, with D possibly being TRBD1 (5 bases). The V and J ends lost 6 bases and 0 bases respectively, with 8 bases between them. The germline V gene has CDR1 SNHLY and CDR2 FYNNEI. CDR3 length: 13 residues.

The chain carries TRBV6-2 or TRBV6-3 and TRBJ2-1; D may be TRBD1 (5 bases). Trimming took off 5 bases at V and 8 bases at J, with 16 bases between the two ends. The CDR3 length is 14 residues. Germline CDR1 is MNHEY and CDR2 is SVGEGT. The CDR3 DNA is TGTGCCAGCAGTCCAGGGAACCCCAGCGATGAGCAGTTCTTC. Its translation is CASSPGNPSDEQFF.

This clone has a single count. This rearrangement joins TRBV27 to TRBJ2-7; D possibly corresponds to TRBD2 (6 bases). Trimming removed 0 bases from V and 3 bases from J, with 15 bases in between. The CDR3 loop spans 16 amino acids. CDR1 MNHEY and CDR2 SMNVEV come from the germline V gene (reference sequence). The DNA of the CDR3 is TGTGCCAGCAGTTTATCGATCGGCGGGACTTTCTACGAGCAGTACTTC. Encoded protein: CASSLSIGGTFYEQYF.

V and J are TRBV19 and TRBJ1-4; possible D gene TRBD1, 5 bases. This CDR3 is 14 amino acids long. CDR1 is LNHDA and CDR2 is SQIVND in the germline V gene (reference sequence). V dropped 5 bases and J dropped 7 bases, with 14 bases sitting between them. CDR3 sequence: CASSPGTHPEKLFF. The DNA for the CDR3 is TGTGCCAGTAGTCCCGGGACTCATCCTGAAAAACTGTTTTTT.

This chain connects TRBV2 to TRBJ1-5; D uncertain. This CDR3 has 19 amino acids. Trimming took 6 bases from V and 4 from J, leaving 28 bases between them. Per the germline V gene, CDR1 is SNHLY and CDR2 is FYNNEI. In DNA form, the CDR3 reads TGTGCCAGCAGCCTCGACCCGCAGGCTACAGCAACGTGGAATCAGCCCCAGCATTTT. Its translation is CASSLDPQATATWNQPQHF.

The chain has TRBV20-1 and TRBJ1-1, with D uncertain. Trimming shortened V by 3 bases and J by 6 bases, and 8 bases separated the two germline ends. Germline CDR1 DFQATT, CDR2 SNEGSKA (reference sequence). The length of the CDR3 is 11 residues. In DNA form, the CDR3 reads TGCAGTGCTAGCTTAATCTCTGAAGCTTTCTTT. It codes for CSASLISEAFF.

CDR3 amino acids: CATSLGRDQETQYF. In DNA, the CDR3 is TGTGCCACCTCTTTGGGGAGGGACCAAGAGACCCAGTACTTC. This sequence joins TRBV28 and TRBJ2-5; 7 bases are shared with TRBD2. From germline, CDR1 is MDHEN and CDR2 SYDVKM. J was trimmed by 0 bases and V by 10 bases; bases with no gene match: 8. The CDR3 is 14 residues long.

The CDR3 bases are TGTGCCAGCACCCCCGCAGGTCGTGAAAAACTGTTTTTT. This gives the protein CASTPAGREKLFF. The chain is built from TRBV28 and TRBJ1-4; no firm D call. The germline V gene encodes CDR1 MDHEN and CDR2 SYDVKM. The CDR3 covers 13 residues. With 7 bases removed from V and 7 bases from J, the gap between germline ends came to 13 bases. The entire variable domain, with the rest obtained from reference TRBV28 and TRBJ1-4, is as follows: DVKVTQSSRYLVKRTGEKVFLECVQDMDHENMFWYRQDPGLGLRLIYFSYDVKMKEKGDIPEGYSVSREKKERFSLILESASTNQTSMYLCASTPAGREKLFFGSGTQLSVL.

This rearrangement joins TRBV27 to TRBJ2-7; a weak D match, TRBD2 (7 bases). The CDR3 covers 14 residues. Per the germline V gene, CDR1 is MNHEY and CDR2 is SMNVEV (reference sequence). V shed 5 bases and J shed 1 base, with 12 bases lying between them. CDR3 bases: TGTGCCAGCAGTAGGGGGGGTGCTTCCTACGAGCAGTACTTC. As protein: CASSRGGASYEQYF.

The J gene is TRBJ2-3, the V gene TRBV6-6, with 8 bases that match TRBD1. J was trimmed by 0 bases and V by 6 bases; bases with no gene match: 5. The CDR3 is made up of 15 amino acids. Germline CDR1 reads MNHNY; CDR2 reads SVGAGI (reference sequence). CDR3: CASRRRQGSTDTQYF. The CDR3 bases are TGTGCCAGCAGGCGTAGACAGGGGAGCACAGATACGCAGTATTTT.

The chain links TRBV4-3 to TRBJ2-1; possible D gene TRBD1, 6 bases. CDR1 LGHNA and CDR2 YSLEER come from the germline V gene. The V end was cut by 3 bases, the J end by 11 bases, with 14 bases between. The CDR3 runs to 13 residues. The CDR3 nucleotides read TGCGCCAGCAGCCACGGTGACAGGCAGCAGCAGTTCTTC. Translating it yields CASSHGDRQQQFF.

This clone was observed a single time. The chain has TRBV29-1 and TRBJ2-2; a possible D gene is TRBD1 (5 bases). Trimming removed 7 bases at V and 4 bases at J, with 16 bases between. Germline loops: CDR1 SQVTM, CDR2 ANQGSEA. This CDR3 has 14 amino acids. The CDR3 loop is CSAQTAGPTGELFF. CDR3 coding DNA: TGCAGCGCCCAAACTGCAGGGCCCACCGGGGAGCTGTTTTTT.

The genes are TRBV28 and TRBJ1-2; tentatively, D is TRBD1 (5 bases). Germline V gene data show CDR1 as MDHEN and CDR2 as SYDVKM. The CDR3 sequence is 13 residues long. Between the trimmed V and J ends, which lost 5 bases and 7 bases, there was a span of 14 bases. CDR3 sequence reads: CASSGRDGGGYTF. CDR3 bases: TGTGCCAGCAGTGGGAGGGACGGGGGTGGCTACACCTTC.

The rearrangement uses TRBV19 and TRBJ1-5; tentative D call: TRBD1 (5 bases). Germline V gene sequence: CDR1 LNHDA, CDR2 SQIVND (reference sequence). Trimming left V 1 base short and J 10 bases short, with 14 bases between. The CDR3 is 14 amino acids. The CDR3 region is CASSIGGGATPQHF. DNA for the CDR3: TGTGCCAGTAGTATAGGGGGCGGGGCGACTCCCCAGCATTTT.

This clone was seen a handful of times. The rearrangement joins TRBV7-2 to TRBJ2-7; the match to TRBD1 covers 9 bases. V trimming: 3 bases; J trimming: 3 bases; junction bases outside the gene matches: 9. The CDR3 length is 16 residues. Looked up from germline, CDR1 is SGHTA and CDR2 is FQGNSA. CDR3 sequence: CASSLPTGTGNYEQYF. In nucleotides, the CDR3 is TGTGCCAGCAGCTTGCCCACCGGGACAGGGAACTACGAGCAGTACTTC.

The V gene is TRBV6-2 or TRBV6-3, the J gene TRBJ2-5, with D possibly TRBD2 on 6 matching bases. Trimming took off 6 bases at V and 2 bases at J, with 22 bases between the two ends. Germline-derived CDR1 and CDR2 are MNHEY and SVGEGT. The CDR3 is 17 residues long. The CDR3: CASSPKFWGDDQETQYF. As DNA, the CDR3 is TGTGCCAGCAGCCCTAAATTTTGGGGGGACGATCAAGAGACCCAGTACTTC.

The chain links TRBV4-3 to TRBJ2-1, with 10 nucleotides matching TRBD2. V was pared by 3 bases and J by 6 bases, with 8 bases of the junction left unmatched. Looked up from germline, CDR1 is LGHNA and CDR2 is YSLEER. The CDR3 covers 16 residues. As DNA, the CDR3 is TGCGCCAGCAGCCAGCAAAGCGGGAGGGCCGGCAATGAGCAGTTCTTC. Protein sequence: CASSQQSGRAGNEQFF.

The V gene is TRBV18, the J gene TRBJ1-1; unclear D gene. Germline CDR1 KGHSH, CDR2 LQKENI. Trimming took off 6 bases at V and 1 base at J, with 12 bases between the two ends. This CDR3 is 14 amino acids long. The CDR3 spells CASSVRGENTEAFF. CDR3 nucleotide sequence: TGTGCCAGCTCCGTTCGGGGAGAGAACACTGAAGCTTTCTTT.

Note on this clone: One end of the junction does not line up with germline, which may come from a read error. The genes are TRBV6-4 and TRBJ2-1; 11 bases match TRBD2. Per germline, CDR1 MRHNA and CDR2 SNTAGT. This CDR3 contains 16 residues. CDR3 region: CASSYSTSGSRDEQFF. CDR3 coding DNA: TGTGCCAGCAGTTACTCTACTAGCGGGAGTAGGGATGAGCAGTTCTTC.

The rearrangement links TRBV4-3 to TRBJ2-3; 14 nucleotides align to TRBD2. From germline, CDR1 is LGHNA and CDR2 YSLEER. The CDR3 extends over 17 amino acids. The ends lost 1 base at V and 3 bases at J; junction bases unmatched: 3. The CDR3, as DNA: TGCGCCAGCAGCCAAGGGACTAGCGGGAGGAGGACAGATACGCAGTATTTT. It translates to CASSQGTSGRRTDTQYF.

The chain joins TRBV18 to TRBJ1-2; a weak D match, TRBD1 (6 bases). In germline, CDR1 is KGHSH, CDR2 LQKENI. This CDR3 is 15 amino acids long. V was clipped by 5 bases and J by 6 bases, with 19 bases between them. In DNA, the CDR3 is TGTGCCAGCTCAGATTCAGGGGCCCGTAGCCATGGCTACACCTTC. It is translated as CASSDSGARSHGYTF.

The chain carries TRBV29-1 and TRBJ2-1; maybe TRBD1 (6 bases). The CDR3 spans 16 residues. Looked up from germline, CDR1 is SQVTM and CDR2 is ANQGSEA. Trimming took 5 bases from V and 7 from J, leaving 24 bases between them. In DNA form, the CDR3 reads TGCAGCGTTAAGCCCTTGACAGGACGCTTACAGAATGAGCAGTTCTTC. Translated, it gives CSVKPLTGRLQNEQFF.

The rearrangement joins TRBV4-2 to TRBJ1-4; D is possibly TRBD1 (5 bases). This CDR3 comprises 15 residues. Deletions cut 4 bases from V and 6 bases from J, with 15 bases between. The V gene's germline CDR1 is LGHNA and CDR2 YNFKEQ. CDR3: CASSRGGLEDEKLFF. The CDR3 DNA follows: TGTGCCAGCAGCCGGGGGGGGTTAGAGGATGAAAAACTGTTTTTT.

The rearrangement joins TRBV30 to TRBJ2-5; TRBD2 agrees at 11 bases. The V gene end was trimmed by 0 bases and the J gene end by 4 bases; junction bases not matched to a gene: 7. The CDR3 covers 16 residues. Germline V gives CDR1 GTSNPN, CDR2 SVGIG (reference sequence). CDR3 protein: CAWSVPLAGGPETQYF. In DNA form, the CDR3 reads TGTGCCTGGAGTGTACCCCTAGCGGGAGGACCAGAGACCCAGTACTTC.

J is TRBJ2-7 and V is TRBV27; the match to TRBD1 covers 12 bases. V lost 5 bases, J lost 5 bases, and 7 bases stayed unmatched. CDR1 and CDR2 (germline): MNHEY, SMNVEV (reference sequence). This CDR3 spans 15 amino acids. The CDR3 DNA follows: TGTGCCAGCAGTCCTTCCGGGACAGGGGGCCACGAGCAGTACTTC. Its translation: CASSPSGTGGHEQYF.

The table lists this clone with a count of one. V is TRBV18 and J is TRBJ2-7; maybe TRBD2 (6 bases). CDR3 length equals 15 residues. Germline CDR1 reads KGHSH; CDR2 reads LQKENI. V lost 3 bases and J 5 bases, leaving 17 bases between the germline ends. CDR3: CASSPSGGVRNEQYF. The CDR3 coding sequence is TGTGCCAGCTCACCGAGCGGCGGGGTACGGAACGAGCAGTACTTC.

V is TRBV18 and J is TRBJ2-7; 8 positions agree with TRBD1. CDR3 length: 15 amino acids. V dropped 3 bases and J dropped 5; count of bases not matched to a gene: 9. Germline CDR1 reads KGHSH; CDR2 reads LQKENI. For the CDR3, the DNA is TGTGCCAGCTCACCTTCAAGGACAGGGAGCAACGAGCAGTACTTC. This translates into CASSPSRTGSNEQYF. The full variable domain, rest sourced from reference TRBV18 and TRBJ2-7, is NAGVMQNPRHLVRRRGQEARLRCSPMKGHSHVYWYRQLPEEGLKFMVYLQKENIIDESGMPKERFSAEFPKEGPSILRIQQVVRGDSAAYFCASSPSRTGSNEQYFGPGTRLTVT.

The V and J genes are TRBV4-3 and TRBJ1-5; D unclear. The CDR3 is 15 residues long. Trimming removed 0 bases from V and 5 bases from J, with 11 bases in between. Germline V gives CDR1 LGHNA, CDR2 YSLEER. CDR3 DNA: TGCGCCAGCAGCCAAGATAGGTGGGGAGATCAGCCCCAGCATTTT. Protein: CASSQDRWGDQPQHF.

V gene TRBV30 combines with J gene TRBJ1-2, with 12 bases fitting TRBD1. The CDR3 runs 16 residues. Germline-derived CDR1 and CDR2 are GTSNPN and SVGIG (reference sequence). J was trimmed by 3 bases and V by 0 bases; bases with no gene match: 5. CDR3 sequence reads: CAWSVGTGGRHYGYTF. The CDR3 DNA is TGTGCCTGGAGTGTAGGGACAGGGGGCCGTCACTATGGCTACACCTTC.

The rearrangement uses TRBV30 and TRBJ2-6, with 7 bases that match TRBD2. This CDR3 comprises 17 residues. V gave up 5 bases and J gave up 0 bases; unmatched junction bases: 10. Germline V lookup: CDR1 GTSNPN, CDR2 SVGIG (reference sequence). CDR3 sequence: CAWAGEGYSSGANVLTF. CDR3 sequence (DNA): TGTGCCTGGGCGGGGGAGGGGTACTCCTCTGGGGCCAACGTCCTGACTTTC.

The rearrangement uses TRBV18 and TRBJ2-2; the match to TRBD2 covers 8 bases. Unmatched junction bases numbered 6, after V lost 4 bases and J lost 2 bases. This CDR3 comprises 16 residues. Germline assignment: CDR1 KGHSH and CDR2 LQKENI. CDR3 DNA: TGTGCCAGCTCACATTCGACTAGCGTAAACACCGGGGAGCTGTTTTTT. It yields the protein CASSHSTSVNTGELFF.